Listed below are T cell receptor beta chains from one sample, sequenced in a study of T cell responses to AZD1222 COVID-19 vaccine. The method was immunoSEQ multiplex PCR; TCRdb's version includes in-frame clones alone and lacks a portion of them. Of about 140,000 clones in the sample, approximately 90% are singletons; the top ten hold approximately 2%. Here the sequenced sample was peripheral blood, taken 28 days after the second AZD1222 dose. The source is an adult who received the AZD1222 COVID-19 vaccine. Each CDR3 is given without its conserved first and last residue. Clone size is not always given. Where it is, it says once, few, many or a class for expanded clones.

CDR3aa: ASSLQFSLEAF
abundance: once
j_gene: TRBJ1-1
v_gene: TRBV7-9

CDR3aa: ASSTLPGNTEAF
abundance: NA
j_gene: TRBJ1-1
v_gene: TRBV9

CDR3aa: ASGLEQAQH
abundance: NA
j_gene: TRBJ1-5
v_gene: TRBV12-5

CDR3aa: SASPGRVGQNTEAF
abundance: NA
j_gene: TRBJ1-1
v_gene: TRBV20-1

CDR3aa: ASSHGVHEQY
abundance: NA
j_gene: TRBJ2-7
v_gene: TRBV18

CDR3aa: ASSSTSLGRGNYGYT
abundance: NA
j_gene: TRBJ1-2
v_gene: TRBV7-9

CDR3aa: ASERKREGPRETQY
abundance: NA
j_gene: TRBJ2-5
v_gene: TRBV3-1/TRBV3-2

CDR3aa: ASSLIGGTGGYT
abundance: once
j_gene: TRBJ1-2
v_gene: TRBV11-2

CDR3aa: ASTQRSGANVLT
abundance: NA
j_gene: TRBJ2-6
v_gene: TRBV19

CDR3aa: ASSYHGEGTEAF
abundance: few
j_gene: TRBJ1-1
v_gene: TRBV6-5

CDR3aa: ASRGGTSDGGEQF
abundance: NA
j_gene: TRBJ2-1
v_gene: TRBV2

CDR3aa: ASSLRAQPQH
abundance: NA
j_gene: TRBJ1-5
v_gene: TRBV5-6

CDR3aa: ASSQDRRVNQPQH
abundance: once
j_gene: TRBJ1-5
v_gene: TRBV3-1/TRBV3-2

CDR3aa: ATSRVMEWDEQF
abundance: NA
j_gene: TRBJ2-1
v_gene: TRBV15

CDR3aa: ASSEWAGGRNTIY
abundance: NA
j_gene: TRBJ1-3
v_gene: TRBV6-1

CDR3aa: ATRVGTGEKLF
abundance: NA
j_gene: TRBJ1-4
v_gene: TRBV19

CDR3aa: ASSFTTGGYTEAF
abundance: NA
j_gene: TRBJ1-1
v_gene: TRBV7-2

CDR3aa: AWSLKRRGTGNTIY
abundance: NA
j_gene: TRBJ1-3
v_gene: TRBV30

CDR3aa: ASSPTTGGTSPLH
abundance: NA
j_gene: TRBJ1-6
v_gene: TRBV3-1/TRBV3-2

CDR3aa: ASSQRVDLGLAGGNEQF
abundance: NA
j_gene: TRBJ2-1
v_gene: TRBV7-8

CDR3aa: ASSLGTGNNEQF
abundance: NA
j_gene: TRBJ2-1
v_gene: TRBV5-1

CDR3aa: ASSFDRVAGNTIY
abundance: NA
j_gene: TRBJ1-3
v_gene: TRBV5-6

CDR3aa: ASSEIAGLYNEQF
abundance: NA
j_gene: TRBJ2-1
v_gene: TRBV2

CDR3aa: ASSKGRGSDQPQH
abundance: NA
j_gene: TRBJ1-5
v_gene: TRBV13

CDR3aa: ASSLYGNYGYT
abundance: NA
j_gene: TRBJ1-2
v_gene: TRBV5-1

CDR3aa: ASRDSGNTIY
abundance: few
j_gene: TRBJ1-3
v_gene: TRBV3-1/TRBV3-2

CDR3aa: ASSSRAGGSYNEQF
abundance: NA
j_gene: TRBJ2-1
v_gene: TRBV11-1

CDR3aa: ASRYKNEQF
abundance: once
j_gene: TRBJ2-1
v_gene: TRBV12-3/TRBV12-4

CDR3aa: ASSLGWDRANSPLH
abundance: NA
j_gene: TRBJ1-6
v_gene: TRBV7-2

CDR3aa: AISESGKVGTEAF
abundance: NA
j_gene: TRBJ1-1
v_gene: TRBV10-3

CDR3aa: ASSTNRQKPF
abundance: NA
j_gene: TRBJ1-4
v_gene: TRBV19

CDR3aa: ATSDFIGGTDTQY
abundance: NA
j_gene: TRBJ2-3
v_gene: TRBV24-1

CDR3aa: ASRQGGYGYT
abundance: NA
j_gene: TRBJ1-2
v_gene: TRBV9

CDR3aa: ASSSIGATNEKLF
abundance: NA
j_gene: TRBJ1-4
v_gene: TRBV5-1

CDR3aa: ASSYSQGGISYEQY
abundance: once
j_gene: TRBJ2-7
v_gene: TRBV6-5

CDR3aa: ASSLMQGNSPLH
abundance: NA
j_gene: TRBJ1-6
v_gene: TRBV13

CDR3aa: ASSLGGGSSYNEQF
abundance: NA
j_gene: TRBJ2-1
v_gene: TRBV11-2

CDR3aa: ASSLTSRAGFSYNEQF
abundance: NA
j_gene: TRBJ2-1
v_gene: TRBV7-3

CDR3aa: ASSSQGRYGYT
abundance: NA
j_gene: TRBJ1-2
v_gene: TRBV19

CDR3aa: ASSVSGGSQPQH
abundance: NA
j_gene: TRBJ1-5
v_gene: TRBV9

CDR3aa: ASSQNFGGGREQY
abundance: NA
j_gene: TRBJ2-7
v_gene: TRBV4-1

CDR3aa: SALGDSDI
abundance: NA
j_gene: TRBJ2-1
v_gene: TRBV29-1

CDR3aa: ASSPQGTGELF
abundance: NA
j_gene: TRBJ2-2
v_gene: TRBV27

CDR3aa: SVEDHRLPRKEEQY
abundance: once
j_gene: TRBJ2-7
v_gene: TRBV29-1